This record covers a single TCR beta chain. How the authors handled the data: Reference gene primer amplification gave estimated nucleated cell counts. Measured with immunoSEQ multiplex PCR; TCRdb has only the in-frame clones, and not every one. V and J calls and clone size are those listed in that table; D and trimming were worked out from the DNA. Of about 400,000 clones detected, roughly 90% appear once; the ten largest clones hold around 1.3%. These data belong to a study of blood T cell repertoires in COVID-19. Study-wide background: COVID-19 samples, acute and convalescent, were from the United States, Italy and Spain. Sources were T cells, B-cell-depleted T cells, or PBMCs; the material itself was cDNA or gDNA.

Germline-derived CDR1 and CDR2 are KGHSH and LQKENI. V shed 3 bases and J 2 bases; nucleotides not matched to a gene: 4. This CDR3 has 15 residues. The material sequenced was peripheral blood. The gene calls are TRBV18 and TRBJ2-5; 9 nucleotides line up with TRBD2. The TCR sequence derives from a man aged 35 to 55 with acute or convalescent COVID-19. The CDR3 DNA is TGTGCCAGCTCACCCTCTAGCGGGGCACAAGAGACCCAGTACTTC. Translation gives CASSPSSGAQETQYF. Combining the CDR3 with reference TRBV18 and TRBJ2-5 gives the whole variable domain NAGVMQNPRHLVRRRGQEARLRCSPMKGHSHVYWYRQLPEEGLKFMVYLQKENIIDESGMPKERFSAEFPKEGPSILRIQQVVRGDSAAYFCASSPSSGAQETQYFGPGTRLLVL.